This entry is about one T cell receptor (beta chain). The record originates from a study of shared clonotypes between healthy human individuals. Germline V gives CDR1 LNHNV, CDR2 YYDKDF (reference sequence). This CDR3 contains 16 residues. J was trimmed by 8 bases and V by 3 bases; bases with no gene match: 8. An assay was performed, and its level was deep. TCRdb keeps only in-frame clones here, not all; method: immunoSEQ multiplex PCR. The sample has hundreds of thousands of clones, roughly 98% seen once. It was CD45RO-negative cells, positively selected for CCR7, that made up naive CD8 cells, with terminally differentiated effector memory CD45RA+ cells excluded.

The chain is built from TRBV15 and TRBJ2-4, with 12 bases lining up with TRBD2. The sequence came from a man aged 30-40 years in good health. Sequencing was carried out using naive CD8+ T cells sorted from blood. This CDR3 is CATSRATSGSRYIQYF. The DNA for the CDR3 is TGTGCCACCAGCAGGGCGACTAGCGGGAGTCGTTACATTCAGTACTTC.